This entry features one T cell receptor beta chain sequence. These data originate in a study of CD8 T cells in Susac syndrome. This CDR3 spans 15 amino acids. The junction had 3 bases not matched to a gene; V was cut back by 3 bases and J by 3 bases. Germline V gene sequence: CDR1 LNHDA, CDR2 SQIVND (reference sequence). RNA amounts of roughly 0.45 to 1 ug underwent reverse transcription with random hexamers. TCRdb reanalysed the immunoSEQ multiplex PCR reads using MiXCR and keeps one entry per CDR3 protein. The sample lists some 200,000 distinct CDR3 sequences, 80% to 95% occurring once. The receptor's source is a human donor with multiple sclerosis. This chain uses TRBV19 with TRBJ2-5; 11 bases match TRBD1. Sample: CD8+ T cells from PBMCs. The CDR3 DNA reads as TGTGCCAGTAGTATCGGACAGGGGGCGAAAGAGACCCAGTACTTC. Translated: CASSIGQGAKETQYF. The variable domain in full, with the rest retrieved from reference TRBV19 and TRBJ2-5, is DGGITQSPKYLFRKEGQNVTLSCEQNLNHDAMYWYRQDPGQGLRLIYYSQIVNDFQKGDIAEGYSVSREKKESFPLTVTSAQKNPTAFYLCASSIGQGAKETQYFGPGTRLLVL.